The 18 T cell receptor beta chains below were found in one sample sequenced in a study of blood T cell repertoires in COVID-19. Here immunoSEQ multiplex PCR was the method, and the copy in TCRdb shows in-frame clones only, minus some. The table lists fewer than 350,000 clones, 65% to 90% of them singletons. What was sequenced was peripheral blood. The receptor set was obtained from a woman between 55 and 75 years old with active or convalescent COVID-19.

The CDR3 here is CASSLGTGPLNEQFF. The CDR3 DNA reads as TGTGCCAGCAGCTTAGGGACAGGGCCCCTTAATGAGCAGTTCTTC. The V and J genes are TRBV11-3 and TRBJ2-1, with TRBD1 matching 8 bases. With 1 base clipped from V and 7 bases from J, the junction kept 6 bases outside the gene matches. Germline V gives CDR1 SGHNT, CDR2 YENEEA. The CDR3 loop spans 15 amino acids.

This clone has a handful of counts. The genes are TRBV7-6 and TRBJ1-5; 11 nucleotides align to TRBD1. Per the germline V gene, CDR1 is SGHVS and CDR2 is FNYEAQ. The junction had 5 bases not matched to a gene; V was cut back by 4 bases and J by 6 bases. The CDR3 is made up of 15 amino acids. This chain's CDR3 is CASSSGTGGIQPQHF. CDR3 nucleotide sequence: TGTGCCAGCAGCTCCGGGACAGGGGGAATTCAGCCCCAGCATTTT.

A few counts support this clone. The chain has TRBV5-4 and TRBJ2-2; 10 bases map to TRBD2. The V and J ends lost 0 bases and 3 bases, in that order; junction bases with no gene match: 5. CDR1 and CDR2 from the germline V gene are SGHNT and YYREEE (reference sequence). The CDR3 has 17 residues. The CDR3 sequence is CASSLAQRGGDTGELFF. CDR3 DNA sequence: TGTGCCAGCAGCTTGGCTCAGCGGGGGGGCGACACCGGGGAGCTGTTTTTT.

This sequence joins TRBV2 and TRBJ2-7, with 10 positions matching TRBD2. The length of the CDR3 is 18 residues. Germline values: CDR1 SNHLY, CDR2 FYNNEI. Trimming took 2 bases from V and 2 from J; bases not matched to a gene: 12. The CDR3 sequence: CASSEMGRLSGGAYEQYF. The CDR3 DNA is TGTGCCAGCAGTGAAATGGGCAGGTTGAGCGGGGGGGCCTACGAGCAGTACTTC.

The chain uses TRBV9 and TRBJ2-5; D is possibly TRBD2 (6 bases). This CDR3 spans 14 amino acids. V lost 2 bases and J 5 bases, leaving 13 bases between the germline ends. Germline lookup yields CDR1 SGDLS and CDR2 YYNGEE. CDR3 sequence (DNA): TGTGCCAGCAGCGTGTCCCGCGGGGAGGAGACCCAGTACTTC. This codes for CASSVSRGEETQYF.

The V gene is TRBV13, the J gene TRBJ1-6, with 9 bases fitting TRBD1. Per germline, CDR1 PRHDT and CDR2 FYEKMQ (reference sequence). J gave up 7 bases and V 3 bases, and 7 bases lay outside the gene matches. The CDR3 consists of 16 residues. The CDR3, as DNA: TGTGCCAGCAGCTTTCGTCGGGACAGGGCGAATTCACCCCTCCACTTT. Residues: CASSFRRDRANSPLHF.

The chain combines TRBV6-2 or TRBV6-3 with TRBJ1-2; D may be TRBD1 (5 bases). The V end lost 5 bases, the J end lost 3 bases, and 16 bases lay between the germline ends. Per germline, CDR1 MNHEY and CDR2 SVGEGT. This CDR3 is 15 amino acids long. Here the CDR3 reads CASSIDGRADYGYTF. In DNA form, the CDR3 reads TGTGCCAGCAGTATCGACGGCAGGGCCGACTATGGCTACACCTTC.

J is TRBJ2-5 and V is TRBV10-2; 11 bases are shared with TRBD1. Germline CDR1 is WSHSY and CDR2 is SAAADI. This CDR3 comprises 14 residues. The V segment lost 8 bases and the J segment 5 bases; nucleotides outside the gene matches: 7. The CDR3 nucleotides are TGCGCCAGCGCCGGACAGGGGGCGGGGGAGACCCAGTACTTC. This codes for CASAGQGAGETQYF.

For this clone: The identical CDR3 is also encoded by other nucleotide sequences in the sample. The rearrangement uses TRBV5-1 and TRBJ2-7; 7 nucleotides align to TRBD1. The trim removed 0 bases at V and 0 bases at J, leaving 3 bases unmatched. In germline, CDR1 is SGHRS, CDR2 YFSETQ. This CDR3 spans 15 amino acids. The CDR3 DNA follows: TGCGCCAGCAGCTTGGGACAGGGAAGCTCCTACGAGCAGTACTTC. Translated, it gives CASSLGQGSSYEQYF.

V usage is TRBV19 and J usage is TRBJ1-2; D uncertain. Germline values: CDR1 LNHDA, CDR2 SQIVND (reference sequence). The V end was cut by 4 bases, the J end by 4 bases, with 10 bases between. This CDR3 has 13 residues. CDR3 sequence reads: CASSTQEAYGYTF. As DNA, the CDR3 is TGTGCCAGTAGTACCCAGGAAGCCTATGGCTACACCTTC.

The gene calls are TRBV5-6 and TRBJ1-2, with D possibly being TRBD1 (6 bases). The CDR3 runs to 13 residues. The V gene lost 3 bases and the J gene lost 3 bases, with 9 bases spanning the gap. Per the germline V gene, CDR1 is SGHDT and CDR2 is YYEEEE. CDR3 amino acids: CASSWDTDYGYTF. The CDR3 DNA sequence: TGTGCCAGCAGCTGGGACACGGACTATGGCTACACCTTC.

This chain joins TRBV7-7 and TRBJ1-1; TRBD1 might be the D (5 bases). The germline V gene encodes CDR1 SSHAT and CDR2 FNYEAQ (reference sequence). Deletions cut 4 bases from V and 4 bases from J, with 22 bases between. This CDR3 is 17 amino acids long. CDR3 amino acids: CASSSEDGAGRLTEAFF. Here the CDR3 DNA reads TGTGCCAGCAGCTCCGAAGACGGAGCGGGACGTCTCACTGAAGCTTTCTTT.

The rearrangement links TRBV4-3 to TRBJ1-2; TRBD1 matches 7 bases. Per the germline V gene, CDR1 is LGHNA and CDR2 is YSLEER. The CDR3 spans 16 residues. V dropped 1 base and J dropped 6; count of bases not matched to a gene: 11. In DNA, the CDR3 is TGCGCCAGCAGCCAAGTAGGCTACAGGGGTCGGGATGGCTACACCTTC. Protein product: CASSQVGYRGRDGYTF.

The V and J genes are TRBV6-6 and TRBJ1-2, with no clear D. The ends were cut back, 7 bases at V and 2 bases at J, with 17 bases in the middle. The germline V gene has CDR1 MNHNY and CDR2 SVGAGI (reference sequence). This CDR3 has 15 amino acids. This CDR3 reads CASTPRQQINYGYTF. The CDR3 DNA follows: TGTGCCAGCACCCCTAGGCAGCAAATCAACTATGGCTACACCTTC.

The genes are TRBV6-4 and TRBJ1-1; TRBD1 aligns across 11 bases. J lost 6 bases, V lost 6 bases, and 3 bases had no gene match. The CDR3 is 13 amino acids. In germline, CDR1 is MRHNA, CDR2 SNTAGT. CDR3 sequence: CASRPDRGPEAFF. The CDR3 DNA reads as TGTGCCAGCAGGCCGGACAGGGGGCCTGAAGCTTTCTTT.

This sequence joins TRBV19 and TRBJ2-7, with D possibly matching TRBD2 (6 bases). The CDR3 contains 15 residues. The V gene lost 3 bases and the J gene lost 5 bases, with 17 bases spanning the gap. Germline CDR1 reads LNHDA; CDR2 reads SQIVND (reference sequence). As DNA, the CDR3 is TGTGCCAGTAGTATCTTCGGGGGTCGAATTGACGAGCAGTACTTC. This translates into CASSIFGGRIDEQYF. The variable domain in full, completed from reference TRBV19 and TRBJ2-7, reads DGGITQSPKYLFRKEGQNVTLSCEQNLNHDAMYWYRQDPGQGLRLIYYSQIVNDFQKGDIAEGYSVSREKKESFPLTVTSAQKNPTAFYLCASSIFGGRIDEQYFGPGTRLTVT.

The gene calls are TRBV10-1 and TRBJ2-3, with D possibly matching TRBD2 (6 bases). There are 15 residues in the CDR3. The V end lost 2 bases, the J end lost 5 bases, and 14 bases lay between the germline ends. Germline CDR1 and CDR2: WNHNN and SYGVQD (reference sequence). The CDR3 DNA follows: TGCGCCAGCAGTGAGGTGGGGGGTTTTGGAGATACGCAGTATTTT. Encoded protein: CASSEVGGFGDTQYF.

This chain connects TRBV4-1 to TRBJ2-1, with 8 bases aligning to TRBD1. Germline V lookup: CDR1 MGHRA, CDR2 YSYEKL. There are 12 residues in the CDR3. V gave up 1 base and J gave up 12 bases; unmatched junction bases: 2. The chain's CDR3 is CASSQGQGAQFF. The CDR3 coding sequence is TGCGCCAGCAGCCAAGGTCAGGGGGCGCAGTTCTTC.